This is a list of T cell receptor beta chains from one sample in a study of cytomegalovirus exposure and HLA in healthy donors. Profiling relied on immunoSEQ multiplex PCR, and the TCRdb table lists in-frame clones only, not all of them. The sample carries 100,000 to 120,000 clones, approximately 82% recorded once. Source material: PBMCs. Receptors originate from a man between 25 and 39 years old in good health and CMV-seropositive. Each CDR3 is given with its conserved first and last residue. The D gene is left open where the match is weak. Not every row has a clone size; where given, it reads once, few, many or a size class.

v_gene: TRBV7-9
j_gene: TRBJ2-3
d_gene: -
abundance: -
CDR3aa: CASSPDRADKDTQYF
CDR3nt: TGTGCCAGCAGCCCGGACAGAGCGGATAAAGATACGCAGTATTTT

v_gene: TRBV7-2
j_gene: TRBJ2-4
d_gene: -
abundance: once
CDR3aa: CASSLGLGGYSRDIQYF
CDR3nt: TGTGCCAGCAGCTTAGGCCTAGGAGGGTACTCAAGGGACATTCAGTACTTC

v_gene: TRBV30
j_gene: TRBJ2-1
d_gene: -
abundance: -
CDR3aa: CAWSAPVEQFF
CDR3nt: TGTGCCTGGAGTGCGCCGGTCGAACAGTTCTTC

v_gene: TRBV6-4
j_gene: TRBJ2-3
d_gene: TRBD2
abundance: -
CDR3aa: CASSVSGGSADTQYF
CDR3nt: TGTGCCAGCAGTGTTAGCGGGGGGAGCGCAGATACGCAGTATTTT

v_gene: TRBV29-1
j_gene: TRBJ2-7
d_gene: TRBD2
abundance: -
CDR3aa: CSVELTSGDDYEQYF
CDR3nt: TGCAGCGTTGAACTAACTAGCGGGGACGACTACGAGCAGTACTTC

v_gene: TRBV11-2
j_gene: TRBJ1-1
d_gene: -
abundance: once
CDR3aa: CASSFIQGVRTEAFF
CDR3nt: TGTGCCAGCAGCTTTATACAGGGAGTGAGGACTGAAGCTTTCTTT

v_gene: TRBV5-1
j_gene: TRBJ1-5
d_gene: TRBD1
abundance: -
CDR3aa: CASRPGQGNQPQHF
CDR3nt: TGCGCCAGCAGGCCCGGACAGGGCAATCAGCCCCAGCATTTT

v_gene: TRBV11-1
j_gene: TRBJ2-6
d_gene: TRBD1
abundance: -
CDR3aa: CASSIAGGLGGANVLTF
CDR3nt: TGTGCCAGCAGCATCGCAGGGGGCCTCGGTGGGGCCAACGTCCTGACTTTC

v_gene: TRBV29-1
j_gene: TRBJ2-7
d_gene: TRBD1
abundance: -
CDR3aa: CSVPGTGSYEQYF
CDR3nt: TGCAGCGTTCCCGGGACAGGGTCCTACGAGCAGTACTTC

v_gene: TRBV7-6
j_gene: TRBJ2-1
d_gene: TRBD1
abundance: -
CDR3aa: CASSFGTGTYNEQFF
CDR3nt: TGTGCCAGCAGCTTTGGGACAGGGACCTACAATGAGCAGTTCTTC

v_gene: TRBV7-2
j_gene: TRBJ1-6
d_gene: -
abundance: -
CDR3aa: CASSRPGTPPVNSPLHF
CDR3nt: TGTGCCAGCAGCCGGCCCGGGACACCGCCCGTAAATTCACCCCTCCACTTT

v_gene: TRBV7-9
j_gene: TRBJ1-6
d_gene: -
abundance: -
CDR3aa: CASSGGAQFSYNSPLHF
CDR3nt: TGTGCCAGCAGCGGCGGGGCCCAATTTTCCTATAATTCACCCCTCCACTTT

v_gene: TRBV4-3
j_gene: TRBJ2-6
d_gene: TRBD1
abundance: -
CDR3aa: CASSPDRGLGANVLTF
CDR3nt: TGCGCCAGCAGCCCAGACAGGGGGCTCGGGGCCAACGTCCTGACTTTC